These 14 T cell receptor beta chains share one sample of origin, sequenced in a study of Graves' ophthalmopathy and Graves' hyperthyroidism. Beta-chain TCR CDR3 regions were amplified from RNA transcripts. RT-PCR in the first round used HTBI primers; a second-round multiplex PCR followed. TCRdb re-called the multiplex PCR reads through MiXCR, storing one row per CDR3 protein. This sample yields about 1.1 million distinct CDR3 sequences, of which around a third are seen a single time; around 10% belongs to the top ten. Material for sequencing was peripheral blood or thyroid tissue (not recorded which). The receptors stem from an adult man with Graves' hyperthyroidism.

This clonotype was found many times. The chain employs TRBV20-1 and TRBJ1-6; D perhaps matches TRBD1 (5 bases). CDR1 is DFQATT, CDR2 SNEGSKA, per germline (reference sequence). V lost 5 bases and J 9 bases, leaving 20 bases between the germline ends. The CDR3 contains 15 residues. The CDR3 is CSALGEQTWSSPLHF. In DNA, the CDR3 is TGCAGTGCTCTGGGGGAACAGACATGGAGTTCACCCCTCCACTTT.

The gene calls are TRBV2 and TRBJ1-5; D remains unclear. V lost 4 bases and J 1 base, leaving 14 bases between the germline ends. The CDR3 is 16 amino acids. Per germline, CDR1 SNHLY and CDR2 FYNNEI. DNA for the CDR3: TGTGCCAGCAGTGCTACCAAGGGCTTGAGCAATCAGCCCCAGCATTTT. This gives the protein CASSATKGLSNQPQHF.

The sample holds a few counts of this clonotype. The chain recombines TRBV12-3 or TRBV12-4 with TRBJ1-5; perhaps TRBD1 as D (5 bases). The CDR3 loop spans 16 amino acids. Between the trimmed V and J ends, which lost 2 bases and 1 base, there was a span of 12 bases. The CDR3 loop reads CASSLRPGPSNQPQHF. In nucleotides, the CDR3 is TGTGCCAGCAGTTTACGTCCAGGGCCGAGCAATCAGCCCCAGCATTTT.

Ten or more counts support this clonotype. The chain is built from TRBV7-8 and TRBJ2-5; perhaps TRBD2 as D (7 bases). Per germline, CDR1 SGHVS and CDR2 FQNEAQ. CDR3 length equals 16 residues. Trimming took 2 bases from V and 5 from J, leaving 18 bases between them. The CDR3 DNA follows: TGTGCCAGCAGCTTACCCTCCCGGGGGGCTCGGGAGACCCAGTACTTC. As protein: CASSLPSRGARETQYF.

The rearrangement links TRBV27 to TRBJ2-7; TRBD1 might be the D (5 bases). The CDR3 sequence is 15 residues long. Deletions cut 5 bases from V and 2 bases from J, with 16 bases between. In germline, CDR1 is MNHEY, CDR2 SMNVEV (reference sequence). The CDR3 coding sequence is TGTGCCAGCAGTACCCCCCGGACACCAGCCTACGAGCAGTACTTC. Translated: CASSTPRTPAYEQYF.

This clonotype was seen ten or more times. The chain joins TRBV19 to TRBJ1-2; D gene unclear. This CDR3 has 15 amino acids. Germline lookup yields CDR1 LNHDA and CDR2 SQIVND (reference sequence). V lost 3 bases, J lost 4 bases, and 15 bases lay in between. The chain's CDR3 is CASSISRRTPYGYTF. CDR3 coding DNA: TGTGCCAGTAGTATCTCGAGACGCACCCCCTATGGCTACACCTTC.

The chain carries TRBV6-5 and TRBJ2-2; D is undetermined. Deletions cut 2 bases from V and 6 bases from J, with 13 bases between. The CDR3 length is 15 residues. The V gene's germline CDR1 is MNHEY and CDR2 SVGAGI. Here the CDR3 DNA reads TGTGCCAGCAGTTACGGGGTGGGTCGTCCCGGGGAGCTGTTTTTT. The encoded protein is CASSYGVGRPGELFF.

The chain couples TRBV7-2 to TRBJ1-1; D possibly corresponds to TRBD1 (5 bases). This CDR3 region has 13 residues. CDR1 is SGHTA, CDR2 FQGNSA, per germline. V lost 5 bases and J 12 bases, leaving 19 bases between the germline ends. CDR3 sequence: CASSPARGRATFF. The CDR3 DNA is TGTGCCAGCAGCCCCGCCCGGGGGAGAGCAACTTTCTTT.

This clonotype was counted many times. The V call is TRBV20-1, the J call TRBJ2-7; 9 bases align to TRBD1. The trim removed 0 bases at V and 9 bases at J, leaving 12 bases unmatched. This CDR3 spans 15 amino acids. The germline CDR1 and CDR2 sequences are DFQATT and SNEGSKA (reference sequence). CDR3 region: CSARDGTQGAVGQYF. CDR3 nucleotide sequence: TGCAGTGCTAGAGACGGGACACAGGGGGCTGTCGGGCAGTACTTC.

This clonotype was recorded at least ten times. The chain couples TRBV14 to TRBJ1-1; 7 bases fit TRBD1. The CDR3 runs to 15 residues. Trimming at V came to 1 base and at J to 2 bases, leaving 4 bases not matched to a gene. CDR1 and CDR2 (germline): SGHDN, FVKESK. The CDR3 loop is CASSQGDRANTEAFF. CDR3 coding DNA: TGTGCCAGCAGCCAAGGAGACAGGGCTAACACTGAAGCTTTCTTT.

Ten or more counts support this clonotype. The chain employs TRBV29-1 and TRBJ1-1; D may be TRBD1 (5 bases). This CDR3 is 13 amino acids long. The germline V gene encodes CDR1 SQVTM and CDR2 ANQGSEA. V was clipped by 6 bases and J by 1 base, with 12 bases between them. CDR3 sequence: CSVERQSNTEAFF. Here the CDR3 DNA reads TGCAGCGTAGAAAGACAGTCGAACACTGAAGCTTTCTTT.

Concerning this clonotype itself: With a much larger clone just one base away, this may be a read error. This CDR3 is CASSLESFSPPHF. The CDR3 DNA follows: TGTGCCAGCAGCTTAGAAAGTTTTTCACCCCCCCACTTT. This chain joins TRBV11-2 and TRBJ1-6; D is uncertain. The CDR3 length is 13 residues. The germline V gene encodes CDR1 SGHAT and CDR2 FQNNGV.

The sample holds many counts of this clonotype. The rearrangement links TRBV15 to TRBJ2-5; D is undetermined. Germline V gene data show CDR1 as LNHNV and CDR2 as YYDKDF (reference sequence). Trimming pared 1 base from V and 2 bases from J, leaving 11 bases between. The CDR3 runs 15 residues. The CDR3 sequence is CATSRVAEIQETQYF. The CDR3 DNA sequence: TGTGCCACCAGCAGAGTCGCGGAAATACAAGAGACCCAGTACTTC.

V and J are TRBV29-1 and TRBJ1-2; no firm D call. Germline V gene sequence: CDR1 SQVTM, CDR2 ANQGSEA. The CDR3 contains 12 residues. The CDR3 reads CSAAGVHYGYTF. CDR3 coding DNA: TGCAGTGCCGCGGGTGTTCACTATGGCTACACCTTC. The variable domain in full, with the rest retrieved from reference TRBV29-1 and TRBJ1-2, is SAVISQKPSRDICQRGTSLTIQCQVDSQVTMMFWYRQQPGQSLTLIATANQGSEATYESGFVIDKFPISRPNLTFSTLTVSNMSPEDSSIYLCSAAGVHYGYTFGSGTRLTVV.